These T cell receptor beta chains were read from a single sample in a study of OX40 agonist ivuxolimab in advanced cancers. Sequenced by immunoSEQ multiplex PCR; TCRdb stores in-frame clones only, minus some. This repertoire shows approximately 70,000 clones, roughly 90% found once; its top ten account for around 0.98%. This specimen was CD4+ or CD8+ T cells sorted from blood, taken in a trial of the OX40 agonist ivuxolimab. These receptors came from an adult with an advanced solid tumor such as melanoma, head and neck, liver or kidney cancer. The CDR3 runs from the conserved cysteine through the conserved F or W. D genes are given only for firm matches. Only some rows state a clone size, as once, few, many or a class for expanded clones.

cdr3_length: 14
d_call: .
clone_size: .
v_call: TRBV11-2
j_call: TRBJ2-7
cdr3_aa: CASSFQGSSYEQYF
cdr3_nt: TGTGCCAGCAGCTTTCAGGGCAGCTCCTACGAGCAGTACTTC

cdr3_length: 17
d_call: .
clone_size: .
v_call: TRBV11-3
j_call: TRBJ2-3
cdr3_aa: CASSLISSVTSTDTQYF
cdr3_nt: TGTGCCAGCAGCTTAATCTCTAGCGTCACTAGCACAGATACGCAGTATTTT

cdr3_length: 15
d_call: TRBD2
clone_size: once
v_call: TRBV19
j_call: TRBJ2-3
cdr3_aa: CASTPGLAGGEAQYF
cdr3_nt: TGTGCCAGTACTCCGGGACTAGCGGGGGGTGAGGCGCAGTATTTT

cdr3_length: 11
d_call: .
clone_size: .
v_call: TRBV6-1
j_call: TRBJ1-2
cdr3_aa: CASSEKGGYTF
cdr3_nt: TGTGCCAGCAGTGAAAAAGGGGGCTACACCTTC

cdr3_length: 14
d_call: .
clone_size: .
v_call: TRBV30
j_call: TRBJ1-4
cdr3_aa: CAWNQPGINEKLFF
cdr3_nt: TGTGCCTGGAACCAGCCAGGTATAAATGAAAAACTGTTTTTT

cdr3_length: 14
d_call: .
clone_size: .
v_call: TRBV5-5
j_call: TRBJ2-3
cdr3_aa: CASHRGGRTDTQYF
cdr3_nt: TGTGCCAGCCACCGGGGCGGACGCACAGATACGCAGTATTTT

cdr3_length: 14
d_call: .
clone_size: .
v_call: TRBV12-5
j_call: TRBJ2-2
cdr3_aa: CASGSGHYSGELFF
cdr3_nt: TGTGCTAGTGGTTCCGGACACTACTCCGGGGAGCTGTTTTTT

cdr3_length: 12
d_call: .
clone_size: .
v_call: TRBV7-2
j_call: TRBJ2-2
cdr3_aa: CASSPRTGELFF
cdr3_nt: TGTGCCAGCAGCCCGAGGACCGGGGAGCTGTTTTTT

cdr3_length: 14
d_call: .
clone_size: .
v_call: TRBV19
j_call: TRBJ2-7
cdr3_aa: CASSIQVTSYEQYF
cdr3_nt: TGTGCCAGTAGTATACAGGTAACCTCCTACGAGCAGTACTTC

cdr3_length: 18
d_call: TRBD2
clone_size: .
v_call: TRBV7-9
j_call: TRBJ2-3
cdr3_aa: CASSPQAGGGTGRDTQYF
cdr3_nt: TGTGCCAGCAGCCCCCAAGCCGGGGGGGGAACCGGGAGGGATACGCAGTATTTT

cdr3_length: 15
d_call: TRBD2
clone_size: .
v_call: TRBV7-2
j_call: TRBJ2-1
cdr3_aa: CASSSRTSGSNEQFF
cdr3_nt: TGTGCCAGCAGCTCCCGGACTAGCGGGAGCAATGAGCAGTTCTTC

cdr3_length: 13
d_call: .
clone_size: .
v_call: TRBV19
j_call: TRBJ1-5
cdr3_aa: CASSIQKNQPQHF
cdr3_nt: TGTGCCAGTAGTATACAGAAGAATCAGCCCCAGCATTTT

cdr3_length: 11
d_call: TRBD2
clone_size: .
v_call: TRBV19
j_call: TRBJ2-5
cdr3_aa: CAAGGQETQYF
cdr3_nt: TGTGCCGCGGGGGGACAAGAGACCCAGTACTTC

cdr3_length: 15
d_call: .
clone_size: few
v_call: TRBV5-1
j_call: TRBJ2-2
cdr3_aa: CASSFAGTNTGELFF
cdr3_nt: TGCGCCAGCAGCTTTGCAGGGACGAACACCGGGGAGCTGTTTTTT

cdr3_length: 17
d_call: TRBD2
clone_size: .
v_call: TRBV5-1
j_call: TRBJ2-3
cdr3_aa: CASSLGGNSGSTDTQYF
cdr3_nt: TGCGCCAGCAGCTTGGGGGGTAATAGCGGGTCCACAGATACGCAGTATTTT

cdr3_length: 17
d_call: .
clone_size: .
v_call: TRBV7-9
j_call: TRBJ2-2
cdr3_aa: CASSLASGKISTGELFF
cdr3_nt: TGTGCCAGCAGCTTAGCGTCGGGAAAGATCAGCACCGGGGAGCTGTTTTTT

cdr3_length: 17
d_call: TRBD2
clone_size: .
v_call: TRBV7-9
j_call: TRBJ2-7
cdr3_aa: CASNGAPGTSGSVEQYF
cdr3_nt: TGTGCCAGCAATGGCGCTCCCGGGACTAGCGGGAGTGTCGAGCAGTACTTC

cdr3_length: 16
d_call: .
clone_size: few
v_call: TRBV6-5
j_call: TRBJ2-2
cdr3_aa: CASSYSGQGSPGELFF
cdr3_nt: TGTGCCAGCAGTTACTCGGGGCAGGGGTCCCCCGGGGAGCTGTTTTTT

cdr3_length: 15
d_call: TRBD2
clone_size: .
v_call: TRBV5-4
j_call: TRBJ2-3
cdr3_aa: CASRSPREDPDTQYF
cdr3_nt: TGTGCCAGCAGGTCTCCGCGGGAGGACCCCGATACGCAGTATTTT

cdr3_length: 15
d_call: .
clone_size: few
v_call: TRBV4-1
j_call: TRBJ1-2
cdr3_aa: CASSPPGARGYGYTF
cdr3_nt: TGCGCCAGCAGCCCACCGGGCGCTAGGGGCTATGGCTACACCTTC

cdr3_length: 17
d_call: .
clone_size: .
v_call: TRBV9
j_call: TRBJ2-5
cdr3_aa: CASSVAGAGLAPETQYF
cdr3_nt: TGTGCCAGCAGCGTAGCGGGAGCTGGATTAGCCCCAGAGACCCAGTACTTC

cdr3_length: 12
d_call: .
clone_size: .
v_call: TRBV10-3
j_call: TRBJ2-5
cdr3_aa: CASGGNQETQYF
cdr3_nt: TGTGCCTCTGGGGGGAATCAAGAGACCCAGTACTTC

cdr3_length: 14
d_call: .
clone_size: .
v_call: TRBV19
j_call: TRBJ1-2
cdr3_aa: CASSILAGGYGYTF
cdr3_nt: TGTGCCAGTAGTATCCTTGCGGGCGGCTATGGCTACACCTTC

cdr3_length: 14
d_call: .
clone_size: .
v_call: TRBV7-6
j_call: TRBJ2-7
cdr3_aa: CASSLQQVTGEQYF
cdr3_nt: TGTGCCAGCAGCCTCCAGCAGGTGACTGGCGAGCAGTACTTC

cdr3_length: 13
d_call: .
clone_size: .
v_call: TRBV5-1
j_call: TRBJ2-1
cdr3_aa: CASSLWGPNEQFF
cdr3_nt: TGCGCCAGCAGCTTATGGGGACCTAATGAGCAGTTCTTC

cdr3_length: 16
d_call: .
clone_size: .
v_call: TRBV7-2
j_call: TRBJ2-1
cdr3_aa: CASSLWGLGGRDEQFF
cdr3_nt: TGTGCCAGCAGCTTATGGGGCCTGGGGGGCAGGGATGAGCAGTTCTTC

cdr3_length: 18
d_call: .
clone_size: .
v_call: TRBV27
j_call: TRBJ2-2
cdr3_aa: CASSPYPPSGSRGGELFF
cdr3_nt: TGTGCCAGCAGTCCCTATCCCCCTTCCGGGAGCCGAGGCGGGGAGCTGTTTTTT

cdr3_length: 13
d_call: .
clone_size: .
v_call: TRBV7-3
j_call: TRBJ2-2
cdr3_aa: CASSPDVTGELFF
cdr3_nt: TGTGCCAGCAGCCCCGACGTCACCGGGGAGCTGTTTTTT

cdr3_length: 14
d_call: .
clone_size: .
v_call: TRBV27
j_call: TRBJ1-1
cdr3_aa: CASTLNWGNTEAFF
cdr3_nt: TGTGCCAGCACCCTTAACTGGGGGAACACTGAAGCTTTCTTT

cdr3_length: 16
d_call: .
clone_size: .
v_call: TRBV27
j_call: TRBJ1-6
cdr3_aa: CASSVDRSRYNSPLHF
cdr3_nt: TGTGCCAGCAGTGTCGACAGGAGCAGATATAATTCACCCCTCCACTTT

cdr3_length: 13
d_call: .
clone_size: .
v_call: TRBV7-2
j_call: TRBJ2-4
cdr3_aa: CASSLAGKNIQYF
cdr3_nt: TGTGCCAGCAGCTTAGCAGGGAAAAACATTCAGTACTTC

cdr3_length: 14
d_call: .
clone_size: .
v_call: TRBV14
j_call: TRBJ1-1
cdr3_aa: CASSLIAGNTEAFF
cdr3_nt: TGTGCCAGCAGCCTCATAGCCGGTAACACTGAAGCTTTCTTT

cdr3_length: 15
d_call: .
clone_size: .
v_call: TRBV10-3
j_call: TRBJ2-2
cdr3_aa: CAIRGTQLNTGELFF
cdr3_nt: TGTGCCATCAGGGGCACTCAACTTAACACCGGGGAGCTGTTTTTT

cdr3_length: 17
d_call: TRBD2
clone_size: once
v_call: TRBV11-2
j_call: TRBJ2-2
cdr3_aa: CASSLERAGRNTGELFF
cdr3_nt: TGTGCCAGCAGCTTAGAGCGAGCGGGACGGAACACCGGGGAGCTGTTTTTT

cdr3_length: 13
d_call: TRBD1
clone_size: once
v_call: TRBV7-2
j_call: TRBJ1-2
cdr3_aa: CASAPGQGSGYTF
cdr3_nt: TGTGCCAGCGCGCCGGGACAGGGGTCTGGCTACACCTTC

cdr3_length: 14
d_call: TRBD1
clone_size: once
v_call: TRBV28
j_call: TRBJ1-2
cdr3_aa: CASSLSGGGGGYTF
cdr3_nt: TGTGCCAGCAGTTTATCAGGAGGGGGCGGTGGCTACACCTTC

cdr3_length: 15
d_call: TRBD1
clone_size: .
v_call: TRBV7-9
j_call: TRBJ2-7
cdr3_aa: CASSPKYKTGNEQYF
cdr3_nt: TGTGCCAGCAGCCCGAAATATAAGACAGGGAACGAGCAGTACTTC

cdr3_length: 15
d_call: .
clone_size: .
v_call: TRBV9
j_call: TRBJ2-7
cdr3_aa: CASSVGGESSYEQYF
cdr3_nt: TGTGCCAGCAGCGTAGGGGGCGAATCCTCCTACGAGCAGTACTTC

cdr3_length: 13
d_call: .
clone_size: .
v_call: TRBV28
j_call: TRBJ2-7
cdr3_aa: CASRSGGSYEQYF
cdr3_nt: TGTGCCAGCAGGTCCGGGGGCTCCTACGAGCAGTACTTC

cdr3_length: 12
d_call: .
clone_size: .
v_call: TRBV2
j_call: TRBJ2-3
cdr3_aa: CASSVPTVTQYF
cdr3_nt: TGTGCCAGCAGCGTCCCAACGGTCACGCAGTATTTT

cdr3_length: 15
d_call: .
clone_size: .
v_call: TRBV6-6
j_call: TRBJ2-1
cdr3_aa: CASSYEGDSYNEQFF
cdr3_nt: TGTGCCAGCAGTTACGAGGGAGACTCCTACAATGAGCAGTTCTTC

cdr3_length: 14
d_call: .
clone_size: .
v_call: TRBV27
j_call: TRBJ1-4
cdr3_aa: CASSLTRNGEKLFF
cdr3_nt: TGTGCCAGCAGTTTGACCCGAAATGGTGAAAAACTGTTTTTT

cdr3_length: 13
d_call: .
clone_size: .
v_call: TRBV10-3
j_call: TRBJ1-1
cdr3_aa: CAISFWGGVEAFF
cdr3_nt: TGTGCCATCAGTTTCTGGGGGGGAGTTGAAGCTTTCTTT

cdr3_length: 18
d_call: TRBD2
clone_size: .
v_call: TRBV5-1
j_call: TRBJ2-2
cdr3_aa: CASSTRLTSGGPTGELFF
cdr3_nt: TGCGCCAGCAGCACCCGACTAACTAGCGGGGGCCCCACCGGGGAGCTGTTTTTT

cdr3_length: 15
d_call: TRBD2
clone_size: .
v_call: TRBV5-5
j_call: TRBJ2-1
cdr3_aa: CASSLTGLAYNEQFF
cdr3_nt: TGTGCCAGCAGCTTGACGGGACTAGCGTACAATGAGCAGTTCTTC

cdr3_length: 15
d_call: .
clone_size: .
v_call: TRBV27
j_call: TRBJ2-3
cdr3_aa: CASSHWGPSTDTQYF
cdr3_nt: TGTGCCAGCAGCCACTGGGGGCCCAGCACAGATACGCAGTATTTT

cdr3_length: 17
d_call: .
clone_size: .
v_call: TRBV19
j_call: TRBJ2-2
cdr3_aa: CASSTLTGPANTGELFF
cdr3_nt: TGTGCCAGTAGTACCTTGACAGGACCCGCGAACACCGGGGAGCTGTTTTTT

cdr3_length: 14
d_call: .
clone_size: .
v_call: TRBV5-1
j_call: TRBJ1-1
cdr3_aa: CASSPQGMNTEAFF
cdr3_nt: TGCGCCAGCAGCCCGCAGGGAATGAACACTGAAGCTTTCTTT

cdr3_length: 15
d_call: TRBD2
clone_size: .
v_call: TRBV28
j_call: TRBJ2-1
cdr3_aa: CASTDGLATYNEQFF
cdr3_nt: TGTGCCAGCACCGACGGACTAGCGACTTACAATGAGCAGTTCTTC

cdr3_length: 14
d_call: .
clone_size: .
v_call: TRBV18
j_call: TRBJ2-7
cdr3_aa: CASSPPGGSYEQYF
cdr3_nt: TGTGCCAGCTCACCACCGGGCGGCTCCTACGAGCAGTACTTC

cdr3_length: 14
d_call: .
clone_size: .
v_call: TRBV9
j_call: TRBJ2-2
cdr3_aa: CASSVPENTGELFF
cdr3_nt: TGTGCCAGCAGCGTACCAGAGAACACCGGGGAGCTGTTTTTT

cdr3_length: 20
d_call: TRBD2
clone_size: .
v_call: TRBV7-8
j_call: TRBJ2-1
cdr3_aa: CASSLEQTSGVSSSYNEQFF
cdr3_nt: TGTGCCAGCAGCTTAGAGCAAACTAGCGGGGTGTCCAGCTCCTACAATGAGCAGTTCTTC

cdr3_length: 17
d_call: TRBD1
clone_size: few
v_call: TRBV28
j_call: TRBJ1-2
cdr3_aa: CASSSPTSTGGSYGYTF
cdr3_nt: TGTGCCAGCAGTTCACCTACATCCACAGGGGGCAGCTATGGCTACACCTTC

cdr3_length: 15
d_call: .
clone_size: .
v_call: TRBV28
j_call: TRBJ1-4
cdr3_aa: CASSLGGSTNEKLFF
cdr3_nt: TGTGCCAGCAGTTTGGGGGGTAGCACTAATGAAAAACTGTTTTTT

cdr3_length: 15
d_call: .
clone_size: .
v_call: TRBV5-1
j_call: TRBJ2-2
cdr3_aa: CASSPGPGRTGELFF
cdr3_nt: TGCGCCAGCAGCCCGGGCCCGGGAAGGACCGGGGAGCTGTTTTTT

cdr3_length: 13
d_call: .
clone_size: once
v_call: TRBV7-2
j_call: TRBJ1-5
cdr3_aa: CASADGPVQPQHF
cdr3_nt: TGTGCCAGCGCGGACGGGCCTGTTCAGCCCCAGCATTTT

cdr3_length: 17
d_call: TRBD1
clone_size: .
v_call: TRBV7-2
j_call: TRBJ2-1
cdr3_aa: CASSLPSYGTAYNEQFF
cdr3_nt: TGTGCCAGCAGCCTTCCGTCCTACGGGACAGCCTACAATGAGCAGTTCTTC

cdr3_length: 14
d_call: TRBD1
clone_size: .
v_call: TRBV19
j_call: TRBJ2-1
cdr3_aa: CASDRPGVYNEQFF
cdr3_nt: TGTGCCTCGGACAGGCCCGGGGTCTACAATGAGCAGTTCTTC

cdr3_length: 17
d_call: TRBD1
clone_size: .
v_call: TRBV19
j_call: TRBJ2-7
cdr3_aa: CASSIRPPGQYSYEQYF
cdr3_nt: TGTGCCAGTAGTATTAGGCCCCCGGGACAGTACTCCTACGAGCAGTACTTC

cdr3_length: 14
d_call: .
clone_size: once
v_call: TRBV6-5
j_call: TRBJ1-3
cdr3_aa: CASSSTYTGNTIYF
cdr3_nt: TGTGCCAGCAGTTCGACATACACTGGAAACACCATATATTTT